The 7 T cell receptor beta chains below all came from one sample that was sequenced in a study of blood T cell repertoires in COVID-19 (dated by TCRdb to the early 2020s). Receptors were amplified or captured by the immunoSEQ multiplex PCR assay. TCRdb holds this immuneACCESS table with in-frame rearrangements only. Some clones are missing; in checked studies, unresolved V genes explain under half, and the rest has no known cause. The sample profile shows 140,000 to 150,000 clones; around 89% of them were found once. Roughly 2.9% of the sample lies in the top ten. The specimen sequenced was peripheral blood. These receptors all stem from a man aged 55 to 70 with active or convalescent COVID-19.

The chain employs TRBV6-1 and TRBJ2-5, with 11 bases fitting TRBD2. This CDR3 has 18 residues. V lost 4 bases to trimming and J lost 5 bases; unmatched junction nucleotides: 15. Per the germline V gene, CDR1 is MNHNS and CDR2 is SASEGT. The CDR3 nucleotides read TGTGCCAGCAGTGGGTCAACTAGCGGGAGTTCTTTTTTGGAGACCCAGTACTTC. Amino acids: CASSGSTSGSSFLETQYF.

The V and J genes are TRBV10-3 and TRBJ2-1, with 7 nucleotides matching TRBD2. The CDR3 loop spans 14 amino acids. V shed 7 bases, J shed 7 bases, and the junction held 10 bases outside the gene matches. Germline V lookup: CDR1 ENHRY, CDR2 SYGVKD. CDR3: CAIKTGLTNNEQFF. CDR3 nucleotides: TGTGCCATCAAAACGGGACTAACAAATAATGAGCAGTTCTTC.

Here the CDR3 DNA reads TGTGCCAGCAGTCGCGCCGGGACAACCACTCGCTCTGGGGCCAACGTCCTGACTTTC. Residues: CASSRAGTTTRSGANVLTF. The chain employs TRBV6-6 and TRBJ2-6, with D perhaps TRBD1 (6 bases). This CDR3 region has 19 residues. V was pared by 5 bases and J by 0 bases, with 20 bases between. Germline V gene sequence: CDR1 MNHNY, CDR2 SVGAGI (reference sequence).

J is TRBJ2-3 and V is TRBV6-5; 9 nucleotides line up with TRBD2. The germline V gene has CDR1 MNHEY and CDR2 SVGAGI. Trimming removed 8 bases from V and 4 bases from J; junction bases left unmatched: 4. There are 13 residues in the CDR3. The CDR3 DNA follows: TGTGCCAGCGCGGGAGGGCCTGCAGATACGCAGTATTTT. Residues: CASAGGPADTQYF.

The CDR3 sequence: CASSGLAGGRIWETQYF. The CDR3 bases are TGTGCCAGCAGCGGACTAGCGGGGGGGAGGATCTGGGAGACCCAGTACTTC. The chain uses TRBV9 and TRBJ2-5; the match to TRBD2 covers 14 bases. The V gene's germline CDR1 is SGDLS and CDR2 YYNGEE. J was trimmed by 5 bases and V by 3 bases; bases with no gene match: 9. The CDR3 has 17 residues.

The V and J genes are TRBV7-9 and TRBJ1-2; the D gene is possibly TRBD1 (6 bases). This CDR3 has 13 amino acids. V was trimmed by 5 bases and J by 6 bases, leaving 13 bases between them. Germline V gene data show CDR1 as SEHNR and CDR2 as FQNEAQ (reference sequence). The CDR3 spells CASSLTGFDGYTF. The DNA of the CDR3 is TGTGCCAGCAGCCTAACAGGGTTTGATGGCTACACCTTC.

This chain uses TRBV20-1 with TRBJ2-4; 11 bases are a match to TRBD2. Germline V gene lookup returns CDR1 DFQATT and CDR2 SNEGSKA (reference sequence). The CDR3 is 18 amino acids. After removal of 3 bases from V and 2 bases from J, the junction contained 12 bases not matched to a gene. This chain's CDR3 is CSASDLAGGPLTKNIQYF. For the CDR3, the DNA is TGCAGTGCTAGTGACTTAGCGGGGGGGCCGTTGACCAAAAACATTCAGTACTTC.